These T cell receptor beta chains were read from a single sample in a study of beta chain features in type 1 diabetes. Some clones are missing from TCRdb's copy, which holds only in-frame ones; the method was immunoSEQ multiplex PCR. The sample contains about 620,000 clones, 15% of which appear only once. Sequenced material: naive CD4+ T cells from blood. Receptor source: a man aged 18 to 29 in good health. Each CDR3 is given with its conserved first and last residue. A D gene is named only where the DNA matches it firmly. Clone sizes are given selectively: once, few, many, or a class where the clone is expanded.

J gene,CDR3 length,V gene,D gene,clone size,CDR3 DNA,CDR3 protein
TRBJ2-4,15,TRBV9,NA,NA,TGTGCCAGCAGCGTCGGGGTTGGAGCCAAAAACATTCAGTACTTC,CASSVGVGAKNIQYF
TRBJ1-6,19,TRBV9,NA,NA,TGTGCCAGCAGCGCCAAGGGACAAAAAGTGGGTTCCTATAATTCACCCCTCCACTTT,CASSAKGQKVGSYNSPLHF
TRBJ1-1,11,TRBV20-1,NA,NA,TGCAGTGCTAGAGATAGCACTGAAGCTTTCTTT,CSARDSTEAFF
TRBJ2-7,13,TRBV5-6,NA,few,TGTGCCAGCAGCTTGGAACGGGTAGGCGAGCAGTACTTC,CASSLERVGEQYF
TRBJ1-3,13,TRBV7-9,NA,few,TGTGCCAGCAGCCCTAGAGGCGGAAACACCATATATTTT,CASSPRGGNTIYF
TRBJ1-1,13,TRBV10-3,NA,NA,TGTGCCACCCGGACAGCTACGATCACTGAAGCTTTCTTT,CATRTATITEAFF
TRBJ2-4,15,TRBV19,NA,once,TGTGCCAGTAGTATCCCCGCTTCAGCCAAAAACATTCAGTACTTC,CASSIPASAKNIQYF
TRBJ2-3,18,TRBV7-6,TRBD1,few,TGTGCCAGCAGCTTAGCCCAGATGACAGGGCCTATCACAGATACGCAGTATTTT,CASSLAQMTGPITDTQYF
TRBJ2-5,15,TRBV15,TRBD1,NA,TGTGCCACCAGCAAGGACAGGGGGCTGCAAGAGACCCAGTACTTC,CATSKDRGLQETQYF
TRBJ2-7,15,TRBV7-9,NA,NA,TGTGCCAGCAGCTCTCCCACCGCAAACTCCTACGAGCAGTACTTC,CASSSPTANSYEQYF
TRBJ1-6,15,TRBV7-2,NA,few,TGTGCCAGCAGCTTAGTAGCACAGGAGAATTCACCCCTCCACTTT,CASSLVAQENSPLHF
TRBJ2-7,12,TRBV28,TRBD1,NA,TGTGCCAGTCAACAGGGGGTGTACGAGCAGTACTTC,CASQQGVYEQYF
TRBJ1-1,16,TRBV18,NA,NA,TGTGCCAGCTCCCCAAACACGAGGGCGGCGAACACTGAAGCTTTCTTT,CASSPNTRAANTEAFF
TRBJ2-3,15,TRBV7-7,TRBD1,NA,TGTGCCAGCAGCTTAGGGACAGGTAGCACAGATACGCAGTATTTT,CASSLGTGSTDTQYF
TRBJ2-6,18,TRBV9,TRBD1,NA,TGTGCCAGCAGCGTAGGGGGGACAGCACCGCGTGGGGCCAACGTCCTGACTTTC,CASSVGGTAPRGANVLTF
TRBJ1-2,13,TRBV9,NA,NA,TGTGCCAGCAGCGTACGGGTTGTCTATGGCTACACCTTC,CASSVRVVYGYTF
TRBJ2-4,15,TRBV7-8,NA,few,TGTGCCAGCAGCTTAGCAGGGGTTGGAGGAGACATTCAGTACTTC,CASSLAGVGGDIQYF
TRBJ2-5,15,TRBV28,NA,few,TGTGCCAGTACCCCTAGGTGGGGTCCAAGGGAGACCCAGTACTTC,CASTPRWGPRETQYF
TRBJ1-2,17,TRBV19,NA,few,TGTGCCAGTAGTAACCCCCTTGGACGGGGGCCGAACTATGGCTACACCTTC,CASSNPLGRGPNYGYTF
TRBJ1-6,14,TRBV30,NA,NA,TGTGCCTGGAAAAGAGTCTCCTATAATTCACCCCTCCACTTT,CAWKRVSYNSPLHF
TRBJ1-5,14,TRBV15,TRBD1,NA,TGTGCCACCAGAGGGACAGTTAGGGACCAGCCCCAGCATTTT,CATRGTVRDQPQHF
TRBJ2-1,14,TRBV7-2,NA,NA,TGTGCCAGCAGCTCGTACAGGGTGTCTGGTGAGCAGTTCTTC,CASSSYRVSGEQFF
TRBJ1-2,13,TRBV30,TRBD1,few,TGTGCCTGGAGGCTACAGGGGGCTTCCGGCTACACCTTC,CAWRLQGASGYTF
TRBJ1-5,15,TRBV19,NA,NA,TGTGCCAGTAGTATCGAGGGAATCGGCAATCAGCCCCAGCATTTT,CASSIEGIGNQPQHF
TRBJ1-1,16,TRBV25-1,TRBD1,NA,TGTGCCAGCAGTTATAACGGAAAGGGGGCGAACACTGAAGCTTTCTTT,CASSYNGKGANTEAFF
TRBJ1-5,18,TRBV7-2,TRBD1,NA,TGTGCCAGCAGCCCCCGCATCGGCGAACAGGGGTTCAATCAGCCCCAGCATTTT,CASSPRIGEQGFNQPQHF
TRBJ2-4,15,TRBV15,NA,few,TGTGCCACCAGCAGAGACCAGAAAGGCTCGAACATTCAGTACTTC,CATSRDQKGSNIQYF
TRBJ1-5,16,TRBV4-1,NA,NA,TGCGCCAGCAGCCAAGAGGGATGGTATAGCAATCAGCCCCAGCATTTT,CASSQEGWYSNQPQHF
TRBJ2-5,16,TRBV19,TRBD2,NA,TGTGCCAGTAGCGGCTCCGGGACTAGCGGGACTTGGACCCAGTACTTC,CASSGSGTSGTWTQYF
TRBJ2-7,15,TRBV6-5,NA,NA,TGTGCCAGCAGTTACGCCGGGACCGGGGGCTACGAGCAGTACTTC,CASSYAGTGGYEQYF
TRBJ2-4,16,TRBV5-6,NA,NA,TGTGCCAGCAGCTGGTATTATGTCGGGGCGGGAAACATTCAGTACTTC,CASSWYYVGAGNIQYF
TRBJ2-1,13,TRBV14,NA,NA,TGTGCCAGCAGCACGCGGGAACGGAATGAGCAGTTCTTC,CASSTRERNEQFF
TRBJ2-1,14,TRBV5-1,NA,NA,TGCGCCAGCAGCTTGCCGAGATCCTACAATGAGCAGTTCTTC,CASSLPRSYNEQFF
TRBJ2-7,14,TRBV6-5,NA,NA,TGTGCCAGCAGTGTAACTAGAGGTGACTACGAGCAGTACTTC,CASSVTRGDYEQYF